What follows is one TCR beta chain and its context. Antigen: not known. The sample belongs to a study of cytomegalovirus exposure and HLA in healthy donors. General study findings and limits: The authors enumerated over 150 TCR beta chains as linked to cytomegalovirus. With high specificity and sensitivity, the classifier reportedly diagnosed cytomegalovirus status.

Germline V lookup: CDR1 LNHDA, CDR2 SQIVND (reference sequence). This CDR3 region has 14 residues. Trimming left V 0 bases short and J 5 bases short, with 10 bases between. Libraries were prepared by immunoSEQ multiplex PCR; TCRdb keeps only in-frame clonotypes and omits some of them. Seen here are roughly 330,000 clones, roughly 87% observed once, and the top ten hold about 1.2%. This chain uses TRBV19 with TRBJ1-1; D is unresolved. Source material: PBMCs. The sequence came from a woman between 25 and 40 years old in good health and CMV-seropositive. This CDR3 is CASSIDYEETEAFF. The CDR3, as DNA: TGTGCCAGTAGTATAGATTACGAGGAGACTGAAGCTTTCTTT.